This TCR beta chain derives from a study of naive and memory T cell subsets. Regarding the study as a whole: Over 85% of naive TCR sequences appeared only once, unlike memory subsets. RNA-based TCR counts may shift with T cell activation and differentiation.

Trimming took 5 bases from V and 0 from J; bases not matched to a gene: 1. Per germline, CDR1 SGHTA and CDR2 FQGNSA. The CDR3 length is 14 residues. By its share, this clonotype is medium-sized. Its antigen is not known. An equimolar mix of two oligonucleotides served as the beta constant-region primer for TRBC1 and TRBC2. The cDNA 3' end received a ligated single-stranded oligonucleotide carrying the SP2 primer and a 12-nucleotide UMI. TCRdb processed the UMI-ligation and nested PCR reads anew with MiXCR; each CDR3 protein has one entry. The sample includes approximately 27,000 distinct CDR3 sequences, about 10% of them seen just once. Sorting gates: effector memory CD45RA-CD27-, EMRA CD45RA+CD27-.

The sample taken for sequencing was effector memory CD4+ T cells from blood. Subset denoted: effector memory, CD45RA- CD27-. The source of this sequence is a human donor in good health. The chain recombines TRBV7-2 with TRBJ1-3; 7 bases agree with TRBD1. CDR3 sequence reads: CASSRDSSGNTIYF. CDR3 DNA sequence: TGTGCCAGCAGCCGGGACAGCTCTGGAAACACCATATATTTT.